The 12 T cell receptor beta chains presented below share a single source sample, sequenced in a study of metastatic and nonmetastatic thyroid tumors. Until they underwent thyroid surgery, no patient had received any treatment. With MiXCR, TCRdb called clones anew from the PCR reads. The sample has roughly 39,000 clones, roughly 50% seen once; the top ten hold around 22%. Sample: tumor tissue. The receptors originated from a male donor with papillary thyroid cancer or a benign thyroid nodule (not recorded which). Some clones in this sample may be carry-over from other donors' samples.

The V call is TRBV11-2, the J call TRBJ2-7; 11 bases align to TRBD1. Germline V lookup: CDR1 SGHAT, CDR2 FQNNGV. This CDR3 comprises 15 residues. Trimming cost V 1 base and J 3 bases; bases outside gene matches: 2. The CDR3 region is CASSLVGTGGYEQYF. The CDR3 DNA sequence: TGTGCCAGCAGCTTAGTTGGGACAGGGGGCTACGAGCAGTACTTC.

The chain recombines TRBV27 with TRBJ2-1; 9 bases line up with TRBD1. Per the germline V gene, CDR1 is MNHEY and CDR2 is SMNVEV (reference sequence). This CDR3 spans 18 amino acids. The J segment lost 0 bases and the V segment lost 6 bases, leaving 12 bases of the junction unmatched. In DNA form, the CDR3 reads TGTGCCAGCAGCCCCCTCACAGGGGGCGGCCGCTCCTACAATGAGCAGTTCTTC. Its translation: CASSPLTGGGRSYNEQFF.

CDR3 coding DNA: TGTGCCAGCAGCGACTTAGAAAACAGGGAGGAGGACTATGGCTACACCTTC. Translating gives CASSDLENREEDYGYTF. The V gene is TRBV28, the J gene TRBJ1-2, with TRBD1 as a possible D gene (6 bases). The CDR3 sequence is 17 residues long. The V and J ends lost 6 bases and 3 bases respectively, with 23 bases between them. The germline gives CDR1 MDHEN, CDR2 SYDVKM.

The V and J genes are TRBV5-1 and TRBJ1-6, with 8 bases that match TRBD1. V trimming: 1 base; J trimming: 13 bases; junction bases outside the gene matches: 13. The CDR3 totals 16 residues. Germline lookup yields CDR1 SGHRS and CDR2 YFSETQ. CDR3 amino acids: CASSLSPQGAPGPLHF. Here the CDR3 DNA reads TGCGCCAGCAGCTTGTCCCCTCAGGGGGCGCCGGGGCCCCTCCACTTT.

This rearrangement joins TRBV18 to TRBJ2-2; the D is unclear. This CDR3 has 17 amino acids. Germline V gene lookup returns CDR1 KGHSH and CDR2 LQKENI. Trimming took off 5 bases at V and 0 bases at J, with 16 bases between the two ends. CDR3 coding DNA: TGTGCCAGCTCATCCATTGACATCACCGCGAACACCGGGGAGCTGTTTTTT. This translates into CASSSIDITANTGELFF.

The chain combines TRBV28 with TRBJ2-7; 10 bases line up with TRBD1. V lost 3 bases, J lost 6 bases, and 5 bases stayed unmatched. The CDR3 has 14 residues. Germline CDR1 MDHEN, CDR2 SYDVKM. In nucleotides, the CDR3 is TGTGCCAGCAGTTTGGTCAGGGACAGGGGCGAGCAGTACTTC. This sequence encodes CASSLVRDRGEQYF.

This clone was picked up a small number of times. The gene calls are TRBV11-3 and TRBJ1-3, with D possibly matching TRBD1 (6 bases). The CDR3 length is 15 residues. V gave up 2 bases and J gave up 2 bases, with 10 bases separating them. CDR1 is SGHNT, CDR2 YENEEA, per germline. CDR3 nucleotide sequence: TGTGCCAGCAGCTTACGCGGGACAACTGGAAACACCATATATTTT. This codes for CASSLRGTTGNTIYF.

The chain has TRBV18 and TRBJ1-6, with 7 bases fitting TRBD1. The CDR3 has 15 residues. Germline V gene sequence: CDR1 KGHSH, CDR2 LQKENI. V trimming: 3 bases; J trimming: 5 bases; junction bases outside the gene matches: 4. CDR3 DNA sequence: TGTGCCAGCTCACCCTCGACAGGGAATAATTCACCCCTCCACTTT. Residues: CASSPSTGNNSPLHF.

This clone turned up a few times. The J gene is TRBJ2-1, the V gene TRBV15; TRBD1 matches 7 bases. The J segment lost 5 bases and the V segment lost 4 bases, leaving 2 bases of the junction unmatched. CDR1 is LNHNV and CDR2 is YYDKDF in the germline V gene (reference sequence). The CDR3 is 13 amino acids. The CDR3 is CATSTGQHNEQFF. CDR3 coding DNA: TGTGCCACCAGCACGGGACAGCACAATGAGCAGTTCTTC.

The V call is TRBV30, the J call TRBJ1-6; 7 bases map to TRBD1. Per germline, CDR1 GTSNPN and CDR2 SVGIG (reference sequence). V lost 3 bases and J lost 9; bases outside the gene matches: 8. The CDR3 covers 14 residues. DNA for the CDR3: TGTGCCTGGAGGGACCCTAGACAGGGTTCACCCCTCCACTTT. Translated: CAWRDPRQGSPLHF.

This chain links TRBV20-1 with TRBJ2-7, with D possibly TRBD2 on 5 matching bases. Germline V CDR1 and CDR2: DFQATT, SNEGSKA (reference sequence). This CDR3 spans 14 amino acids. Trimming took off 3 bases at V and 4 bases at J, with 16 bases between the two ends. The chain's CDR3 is CSARIPGSRYEQYF. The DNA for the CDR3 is TGCAGTGCTAGGATACCGGGGTCTCGGTACGAGCAGTACTTC.

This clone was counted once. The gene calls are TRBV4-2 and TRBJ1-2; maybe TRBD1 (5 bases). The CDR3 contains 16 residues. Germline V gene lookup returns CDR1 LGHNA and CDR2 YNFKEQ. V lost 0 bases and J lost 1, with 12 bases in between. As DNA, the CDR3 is TGTGCCAGCAGCCAAGATTCAGGCAGGGTTAACTATGGCTACACCTTC. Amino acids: CASSQDSGRVNYGYTF.